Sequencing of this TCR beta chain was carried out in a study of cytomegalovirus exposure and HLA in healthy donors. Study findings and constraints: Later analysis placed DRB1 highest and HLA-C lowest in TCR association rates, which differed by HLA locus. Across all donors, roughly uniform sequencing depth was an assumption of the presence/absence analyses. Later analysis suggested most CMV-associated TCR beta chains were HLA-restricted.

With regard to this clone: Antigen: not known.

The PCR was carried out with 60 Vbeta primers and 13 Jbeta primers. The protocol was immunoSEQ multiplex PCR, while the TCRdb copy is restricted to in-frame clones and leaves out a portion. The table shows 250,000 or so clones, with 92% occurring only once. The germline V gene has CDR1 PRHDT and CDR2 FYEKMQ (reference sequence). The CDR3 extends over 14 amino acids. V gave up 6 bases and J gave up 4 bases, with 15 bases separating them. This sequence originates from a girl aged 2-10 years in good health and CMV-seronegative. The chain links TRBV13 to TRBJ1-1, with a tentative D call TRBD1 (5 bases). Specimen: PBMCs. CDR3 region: CASRSPTGGTEAFF. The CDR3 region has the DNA TGTGCCAGCAGATCTCCAACCGGGGGCACTGAAGCTTTCTTT.